Each of the 29 T cell receptor beta chains below was sequenced from the same sample in a study of beta chain features in type 1 diabetes. Study outcomes and limitations: For Type 1 diabetes patients, all four CD4+ subsets carried TCRB CDR3s that were moderately but significantly shorter.

The whole isolated RNA underwent reverse transcription, so sequencing captured expressed TCRB transcripts. Sequencing used immunoSEQ multiplex PCR; TCRdb keeps in-frame clones, though not all of them. Of under 400,000 clones in the sample, roughly 12% were seen once. These TCRs are of unknown antigen specificity. Material for sequencing was naive CD4+ T cells from blood. These receptors came from a woman aged 18-30 years with type 1 diabetes.

This clone was seen only a few times. The chain couples TRBV4-1 to TRBJ2-7; tentative D call: TRBD2 (6 bases). The CDR3 is 13 amino acids. Germline V CDR1 and CDR2: MGHRA, YSYEKL. V dropped 2 bases and J dropped 6 bases, with 11 bases sitting between them. The CDR3 reads CASSQSNGGEQYF. The CDR3 DNA reads as TGCGCCAGCAGCCAATCCAACGGGGGCGAGCAGTACTTC.

V usage is TRBV7-2 and J usage is TRBJ2-7; no clear D gene. This CDR3 region has 13 residues. V lost 5 bases, J lost 0 bases, and 8 bases lay in between. Germline-derived CDR1 and CDR2 are SGHTA and FQGNSA. CDR3 in amino acids: CASSITDSYEQYF. Here the CDR3 DNA reads TGTGCCAGCAGCATAACAGACTCCTACGAGCAGTACTTC.

The chain couples TRBV29-1 to TRBJ2-2; 8 nucleotides match TRBD2. The germline V gene has CDR1 SQVTM and CDR2 ANQGSEA. The CDR3 sequence is 15 residues long. The V and J ends lost 5 bases and 5 bases, in that order; junction bases with no gene match: 10. CDR3 coding DNA: TGCAGCGTTTCGGGGGCGGGGGGTTTAACCGGGGAGCTGTTTTTT. This gives the protein CSVSGAGGLTGELFF.

On this clone: This CDR3 is also generated by other DNA sequences in the sample. This rearrangement joins TRBV4-2 to TRBJ1-4; a possible D gene is TRBD1 (5 bases). The CDR3 spans 13 residues. Trimming cost V 0 bases and J 8 bases, with 7 bases left between them. Germline V gives CDR1 LGHNA, CDR2 YNFKEQ. CDR3 sequence (DNA): TGTGCCAGCAGCCAAGACCCAGGGGAAAAACTGTTTTTT. This sequence encodes CASSQDPGEKLFF.

This sequence joins TRBV7-2 and TRBJ2-2; tentative D call: TRBD2 (5 bases). Trimming shortened V by 8 bases and J by 7 bases, and 17 bases separated the two germline ends. Per germline, CDR1 SGHTA and CDR2 FQGNSA. CDR3 length equals 14 residues. The CDR3 DNA is TGTGCCAGCTTTACGGGGAGCTGGAACGGGGAGCTGTTTTTT. It is translated as CASFTGSWNGELFF.

Only a few counts were recorded for this clone. The chain links TRBV2 to TRBJ1-1, with a tentative D call TRBD1 (5 bases). Trimming left V 7 bases short and J 1 base short, with 10 bases between. This CDR3 is 13 amino acids long. In germline, CDR1 is SNHLY, CDR2 FYNNEI. CDR3 protein: CASTDSGNTEAFF. The CDR3 region has the DNA TGTGCCAGCACAGACAGTGGGAACACTGAAGCTTTCTTT.

V is TRBV2 and J is TRBJ2-1; D gene unclear. Germline CDR1 is SNHLY and CDR2 is FYNNEI. Trimming removed 8 bases at V and 0 bases at J, with 8 bases between. CDR3 size: 13 residues. The CDR3 DNA reads as TGTGCCAGCCCAAGAGACTCCTACAATGAGCAGTTCTTC. Its protein is CASPRDSYNEQFF.

This clone was seen a handful of times. The CDR3 bases are TGTGCCGGCCGGGACAGGGGGCACGAGCAGTACTTC. Translating gives CAGRDRGHEQYF. This chain connects TRBV30 to TRBJ2-7, with 12 nucleotides matching TRBD1. CDR1 is GTSNPN and CDR2 is SVGIG in the germline V gene (reference sequence). Trimming cost V 8 bases and J 5 bases; bases outside gene matches: 4. CDR3 length equals 12 residues.

This sequence joins TRBV9 and TRBJ2-2; tentative D call: TRBD1 (6 bases). The CDR3 runs 14 residues. V gave up 0 bases and J gave up 4 bases, with 7 bases separating them. The V gene's germline CDR1 is SGDLS and CDR2 YYNGEE. This CDR3 reads CASSVEGVTGELFF. The DNA for the CDR3 is TGTGCCAGCAGCGTAGAGGGGGTCACCGGGGAGCTGTTTTTT.

The DNA for the CDR3 is TGTGCCAGCAGCTTACCAGGGACAGGGGCCTACAATGAGCAGTTCTTC. This encodes CASSLPGTGAYNEQFF. This rearrangement joins TRBV7-9 to TRBJ2-1; 10 bases match TRBD1. Germline V gene lookup returns CDR1 SEHNR and CDR2 FQNEAQ (reference sequence). J was trimmed by 2 bases and V by 2 bases; bases with no gene match: 3. This CDR3 spans 16 amino acids.

The rearrangement links TRBV29-1 to TRBJ1-2; 8 positions agree with TRBD1. CDR3 length equals 15 residues. Germline assignment: CDR1 SQVTM and CDR2 ANQGSEA. J was trimmed by 2 bases and V by 6 bases; bases with no gene match: 11. The CDR3 bases are TGCAGCGTAGACCGGGACAGGAAAATCAACTATGGCTACACCTTC. Translating gives CSVDRDRKINYGYTF.

This clone was detected a few times. Other DNA sequences of this sample code for an identical CDR3. The V call is TRBV5-1, the J call TRBJ1-1; tentatively, D is TRBD1 (6 bases). This CDR3 is built from 14 residues. V shed 0 bases and J shed 0 bases, with 6 bases lying between them. Germline CDR1 reads SGHRS; CDR2 reads YFSETQ. The CDR3 DNA reads TGCGCCAGCAGCTTGGACAGGGTGAACACTGAAGCTTTCTTT. Its translation: CASSLDRVNTEAFF.

This clone occurred a few times. The sample carries other DNA sequences with the same CDR3. This chain uses TRBV7-9 with TRBJ2-3; 11 nucleotides line up with TRBD1. Germline CDR1 reads SEHNR; CDR2 reads FQNEAQ (reference sequence). This CDR3 spans 14 amino acids. Trimming cost V 5 bases and J 5 bases; bases outside gene matches: 3. Here the CDR3 DNA reads TGTGCCAGCAGCCCGGGACAGGGGGGAGATACGCAGTATTTT. Translated: CASSPGQGGDTQYF. Filled out from reference TRBV7-9 and TRBJ2-3, the complete variable domain reads DTGVSQNPRHKITKRGQNVTFRCDPISEHNRLYWYRQTLGQGPEFLTYFQNEAQLEKSRLLSDRFSAERPKGSFSTLEIQRTEQGDSAMYLCASSPGQGGDTQYFGPGTRLTVL.

This clone was seen a handful of times. The rearrangement links TRBV7-9 to TRBJ2-1; 9 bases line up with TRBD1. Germline-derived CDR1 and CDR2 are SEHNR and FQNEAQ (reference sequence). V shed 5 bases, J shed 6 bases, and the junction held 8 bases outside the gene matches. The CDR3 covers 15 residues. The CDR3 coding sequence is TGTGCCAGCAGCCTAGGACAGGGGAGGGTCAATGAGCAGTTCTTC. It codes for CASSLGQGRVNEQFF.

The chain combines TRBV30 with TRBJ2-3, with 13 bases aligning to TRBD2. Germline CDR1 is GTSNPN and CDR2 is SVGIG (reference sequence). This CDR3 is built from 16 residues. The V segment lost 2 bases and the J segment 1 base; nucleotides outside the gene matches: 3. The CDR3 protein is CAWSRGLAGGTDTQYF. CDR3 DNA: TGTGCCTGGAGTCGCGGACTAGCGGGGGGCACAGATACGCAGTATTTT.

This clone was seen a few times. The gene calls are TRBV20-1 and TRBJ2-7; D gene ambiguous. This CDR3 region has 11 residues. The germline CDR1 and CDR2 sequences are DFQATT and SNEGSKA (reference sequence). The V gene lost 0 bases and the J gene lost 7 bases, with 7 bases spanning the gap. The CDR3 DNA reads TGCAGTGCTAGAGAGGTGAGGGAGCAGTACTTC. Amino acids: CSAREVREQYF.

This clone was found a few times. The V call is TRBV30, the J call TRBJ2-1; D might be TRBD2 (5 bases). CDR1 is GTSNPN and CDR2 is SVGIG in the germline V gene (reference sequence). Trimming took 7 bases from V and 2 from J, leaving 12 bases between them. This CDR3 region has 13 residues. The CDR3 DNA sequence: TGTGCCTTACAGCGGCCAACCTACAATGAGCAGTTCTTC. Translating gives CALQRPTYNEQFF.

This clone has more than one count but fewer than ten. This chain uses TRBV10-3 with TRBJ1-2; D is perhaps TRBD1 (5 bases). Germline V gives CDR1 ENHRY, CDR2 SYGVKD. V was clipped by 2 bases and J by 2 bases, with 12 bases between them. The CDR3 has 15 residues. For the CDR3, the DNA is TGTGCCATCAGTGAGGCCCGACAGAAGAACTATGGCTACACCTTC. Protein: CAISEARQKNYGYTF.

This clone was observed a handful of times. The chain carries TRBV7-9 and TRBJ2-5; 7 bases map to TRBD2. V shed 5 bases and J 1 base; nucleotides not matched to a gene: 7. CDR1 and CDR2 (germline): SEHNR, FQNEAQ (reference sequence). CDR3 length: 15 amino acids. The CDR3 bases are TGTGCCAGCAGCCTAGGGACTACCGTCCAAGAGACCCAGTACTTC. Protein sequence: CASSLGTTVQETQYF. The entire variable domain, with the rest obtained from reference TRBV7-9 and TRBJ2-5, is as follows: DTGVSQNPRHKITKRGQNVTFRCDPISEHNRLYWYRQTLGQGPEFLTYFQNEAQLEKSRLLSDRFSAERPKGSFSTLEIQRTEQGDSAMYLCASSLGTTVQETQYFGPGTRLLVL.

This clone was observed a handful of times. This chain connects TRBV29-1 to TRBJ2-3; 10 nucleotides match TRBD2. The CDR3 is 20 residues long. CDR1 and CDR2 from the germline V gene are SQVTM and ANQGSEA. V shed 4 bases and J 0 bases; nucleotides not matched to a gene: 19. Here the CDR3 DNA reads TGCAGCGTTGCCCGATTCACTAGCGGGATGGTCCCTTCTAGCACAGATACGCAGTATTTT. It translates to CSVARFTSGMVPSSTDTQYF.

This clone was detected a few times. The gene calls are TRBV28 and TRBJ2-2; TRBD1 aligns across 8 bases. V shed 6 bases, J shed 6 bases, and the junction held 3 bases outside the gene matches. The CDR3 is 13 amino acids. The germline V gene encodes CDR1 MDHEN and CDR2 SYDVKM. CDR3 sequence (DNA): TGTGCCAGCAGGGAGGACAGGGCCGGGGAGCTGTTTTTT. Amino acids: CASREDRAGELFF. Using reference TRBV28 and TRBJ2-2 for the parts outside the CDR3, the full variable domain is DVKVTQSSRYLVKRTGEKVFLECVQDMDHENMFWYRQDPGLGLRLIYFSYDVKMKEKGDIPEGYSVSREKKERFSLILESASTNQTSMYLCASREDRAGELFFGEGSRLTVL.

The chain joins TRBV9 to TRBJ2-1; D is possibly TRBD2 (6 bases). The CDR3 runs 12 residues. Germline CDR1 and CDR2: SGDLS and YYNGEE. The germline V and J ends were trimmed by 6 bases and 9 bases, with 13 bases remaining between them. The CDR3 DNA reads TGTGCCAGCAACCTTGCGGGGTCTGAGCAGTTCTTC. It encodes CASNLAGSEQFF.

The V and J genes are TRBV29-1 and TRBJ1-1; 7 nucleotides match TRBD1. The CDR3 consists of 13 residues. Germline CDR1 SQVTM, CDR2 ANQGSEA. V was clipped by 1 base and J by 4 bases; unmatched bases: 3. CDR3 amino acids: CSVEGKGATEAFF. The CDR3 DNA reads as TGCAGCGTTGAAGGGAAGGGGGCCACTGAAGCTTTCTTT. Variable domain in full (rest from reference TRBV29-1 and TRBJ1-1): SAVISQKPSRDICQRGTSLTIQCQVDSQVTMMFWYRQQPGQSLTLIATANQGSEATYESGFVIDKFPISRPNLTFSTLTVSNMSPEDSSIYLCSVEGKGATEAFFGQGTRLTVV.

This clone appeared a few times. The chain carries TRBV4-3 and TRBJ2-3; TRBD2 agrees at 8 bases. V was clipped by 4 bases and J by 5 bases; unmatched bases: 8. This CDR3 spans 15 amino acids. Per germline, CDR1 LGHNA and CDR2 YSLEER. The CDR3 DNA is TGCGCCAGCAGCCCCGGACTAGCCCCCAAAGATACGCAGTATTTT. It specifies CASSPGLAPKDTQYF.

J is TRBJ2-1 and V is TRBV28, with a possible D match to TRBD2 (6 bases). The CDR3 is 16 residues long. Trimming stripped 6 bases from V and 7 bases from J, with 22 bases between. The germline V gene encodes CDR1 MDHEN and CDR2 SYDVKM. Written as DNA, the CDR3 is TGTGCCAGCAGCGAATCTCCGGGACTTCGAAGAAATGAGCAGTTCTTC. It is translated as CASSESPGLRRNEQFF.

The chain joins TRBV5-6 to TRBJ1-2; TRBD1 matches at 7 bases. Germline V gives CDR1 SGHDT, CDR2 YYEEEE. Trimming took 3 bases from V and 2 from J; bases not matched to a gene: 1. The CDR3 length is 13 residues. CDR3 DNA sequence: TGTGCCAGCAGCTCGGGACAGAACTATGGCTACACCTTC. It specifies CASSSGQNYGYTF.

The V and J genes are TRBV4-2 and TRBJ2-7; 11 nucleotides match TRBD2. CDR1 is LGHNA and CDR2 is YNFKEQ in the germline V gene. The CDR3 loop spans 16 amino acids. J lost 3 bases, V lost 0 bases, and 4 bases had no gene match. CDR3 loop: CASSQEWLAGGYEQYF. In DNA, the CDR3 is TGTGCCAGCAGCCAAGAATGGCTAGCGGGAGGCTACGAGCAGTACTTC.

V and J are TRBV5-6 and TRBJ2-5; 11 nucleotides agree with TRBD2. The V and J ends lost 1 base and 7 bases, in that order; junction bases with no gene match: 3. Germline CDR1 SGHDT, CDR2 YYEEEE. This CDR3 region has 14 residues. In nucleotides, the CDR3 is TGTGCCAGCAGCTTGACTAGCGGGGGCGGGACCCAGTACTTC. It codes for CASSLTSGGGTQYF. The variable domain in full, with the rest retrieved from reference TRBV5-6 and TRBJ2-5, is DAGVTQSPTHLIKTRGQQVTLRCSPKSGHDTVSWYQQALGQGPQFIFQYYEEEERQRGNFPDRFSGHQFPNYSSELNVNALLLGDSALYLCASSLTSGGGTQYFGPGTRLLVL.

The rearrangement links TRBV4-2 to TRBJ1-1; D might be TRBD1 (6 bases). This CDR3 region has 14 residues. Per the germline V gene, CDR1 is LGHNA and CDR2 is YNFKEQ. Trimming stripped 1 base from V and 3 bases from J, with 9 bases between. The CDR3 is CASSQGEGDTEAFF. CDR3 sequence (DNA): TGTGCCAGCAGCCAAGGAGAGGGGGACACTGAAGCTTTCTTT.